The clone carrying this T cell receptor (delta chain) appeared a few times. Its antigen is still unknown. The protein given by TCRdb reflects a much larger clone and differs at residue 15 from this DNA's translation, likely from a read error; the protein shown is the DNA's translation. The entry originates in a study of DNA immune sequencing with unique molecular identifiers. Study background: The sample holds FACS-enriched γδ T cells from PBMC. Inputs: roughly 100 ng DNA from enriched γδ cells, approximately 1 ug from non-enriched PBMCs. General study points: TRDV2 paired with TRDJ1 was the most common TRD rearrangement among healthy donor clonotypes.

Germline assignment: CDR1 GEAIGNYY and CDR2 EKD. The CDR3 runs 19 residues. Primers for all 8 TRDV and 4 TRDJ genes amplified genomic DNA in 32-plex. In roughly 3 barcoding PCR cycles, molecules received a 12-nucleotide UMI, then adapter PCR followed. With CATT, TCRdb re-called clones from the multiplex PCR reads. The repertoire holds over a thousand delta-chain clones, approximately 13% seen once, with nearly 55% in the top ten. The receptor's source is a human donor in good health. Sequencing was done on a sample of gamma-delta T cells enriched from blood buffy coat, or unenriched PBMCs (not recorded which). The chain joins TRDV2 to TRDJ3; possibly TRDD3 for D (5 bases). The CDR3 nucleotides read TGTGCCTGTGACACGGGGGGGCTACGGAGCTCCTGGGACACCGGACAGATGTTTTTC. Its translation: CACDTGGLRSSWDTGQMFF.